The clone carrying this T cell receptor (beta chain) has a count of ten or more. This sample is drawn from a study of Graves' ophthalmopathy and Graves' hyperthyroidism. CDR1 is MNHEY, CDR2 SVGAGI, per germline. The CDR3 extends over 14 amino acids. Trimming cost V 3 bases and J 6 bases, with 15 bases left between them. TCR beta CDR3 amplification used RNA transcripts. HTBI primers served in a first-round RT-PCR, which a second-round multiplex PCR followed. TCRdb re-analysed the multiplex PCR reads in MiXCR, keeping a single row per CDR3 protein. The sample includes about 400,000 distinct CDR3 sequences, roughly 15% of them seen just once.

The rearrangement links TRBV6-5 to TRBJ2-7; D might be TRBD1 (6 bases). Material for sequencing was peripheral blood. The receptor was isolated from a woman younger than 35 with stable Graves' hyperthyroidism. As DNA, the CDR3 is TGTGCCAGCAGTTATATGCGTACAGGGTCCGAGCAGTACTTC. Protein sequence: CASSYMRTGSEQYF.